Shown below are 21 T cell receptor beta chains from a single sample sequenced in a study of shared clonotypes between healthy human individuals. Naive CD8 cells comprised CD45RO-negative, CCR7-positively selected cells, excluding terminally differentiated effector memory CD45RA+ cells. Profiled with immunoSEQ multiplex PCR; TCRdb holds only in-frame clones, not every one. The data hold about 2.2 million clones, with 80% to 95% observed a single time. Material: naive CD8+ T cells from PBMCs. The receptors shown here come from a man aged 18 to 29 in good health. Some clones in this sample may be carry-over from other donors' samples.

The rearrangement links TRBV15 to TRBJ1-1; no reliable D call. The V gene's germline CDR1 is LNHNV and CDR2 YYDKDF (reference sequence). Trimming shortened V by 3 bases and J by 2 bases, and 7 bases separated the two germline ends. The CDR3 loop spans 13 amino acids. DNA for the CDR3: TGTGCCACCAGCAGCGACATAAACACTGAAGCTTTCTTT. Translated, it gives CATSSDINTEAFF.

This clone was detected once. V is TRBV28 and J is TRBJ2-3, with a possible D match to TRBD2 (5 bases). The germline V gene has CDR1 MDHEN and CDR2 SYDVKM. This CDR3 region has 14 residues. V gave up 3 bases and J gave up 2 bases, with 9 bases separating them. The CDR3 region has the DNA TGTGCCAGCAGTTTTGGCGGGCCCACAGATACGCAGTATTTT. Translating gives CASSFGGPTDTQYF.

J is TRBJ2-5 and V is TRBV6-5; 9 bases agree with TRBD1. CDR1 is MNHEY, CDR2 SVGAGI, per germline. Trimming cost V 4 bases and J 2 bases; bases outside gene matches: 5. There are 15 residues in the CDR3. The CDR3 sequence: CASSFAGTGQETQYF. The CDR3 DNA is TGTGCCAGCAGTTTCGCCGGGACAGGGCAAGAGACCCAGTACTTC.

The genes are TRBV4-2 and TRBJ2-6; 8 positions agree with TRBD1. This CDR3 spans 17 amino acids. Losses at the gene ends were 4 bases for V and 0 bases for J; bases not matched to a gene: 5. Germline V gene sequence: CDR1 LGHNA, CDR2 YNFKEQ. CDR3 DNA: TGTGCCAGCAGCCCGGGAACAGGGGGCTCTGGGGCCAACGTCCTGACTTTC. It translates to CASSPGTGGSGANVLTF.

V is TRBV28 and J is TRBJ2-1; 7 positions agree with TRBD2. After removal of 4 bases from V and 15 bases from J, the junction contained 9 bases not matched to a gene. The CDR3 covers 12 residues. Germline V gives CDR1 MDHEN, CDR2 SYDVKM. CDR3 amino acids: CASSSAGKVLFF. The CDR3 DNA reads as TGTGCCAGCAGTTCAGCGGGAAAGGTTCTGTTCTTC.

The chain uses TRBV2 and TRBJ2-4; a weak D match, TRBD2 (6 bases). The CDR3 contains 15 residues. The V and J ends lost 8 bases and 3 bases respectively, with 17 bases between them. CDR1 SNHLY and CDR2 FYNNEI come from the germline V gene. CDR3: CASLTRPGGKNIQYF. For the CDR3, the DNA is TGTGCCAGCCTCACTAGACCCGGGGGCAAAAACATTCAGTACTTC.

Notes on this clone: At the DNA level, this CDR3 is encoded by other sequences in the same sample as well. The V gene is TRBV27, the J gene TRBJ2-1; 12 bases agree with TRBD2. Germline lookup yields CDR1 MNHEY and CDR2 SMNVEV (reference sequence). With V trimmed by 3 bases and J by 2 bases, 2 bases remained unmatched. This CDR3 spans 16 amino acids. As DNA, the CDR3 is TGTGCCAGCAGTTTCGGACTAGCGGGACCCTACAATGAGCAGTTCTTC. This translates into CASSFGLAGPYNEQFF.

The J gene is TRBJ1-2, the V gene TRBV27; TRBD1 matches 9 bases. The CDR3 sequence is 15 residues long. J was trimmed by 6 bases and V by 3 bases; bases with no gene match: 8. Per the germline V gene, CDR1 is MNHEY and CDR2 is SMNVEV (reference sequence). CDR3 residues: CASSFSTGGIDGYTF. CDR3 coding DNA: TGTGCCAGCAGTTTTTCGACAGGGGGTATCGATGGCTACACCTTC.

The rearrangement joins TRBV14 to TRBJ2-7, with D perhaps given as TRBD1 or TRBD2 (5 bases each). CDR1 is SGHDN, CDR2 FVKESK, per germline. V lost 1 base, J lost 2 bases, and 15 bases lay in between. This CDR3 comprises 16 residues. The CDR3 bases are TGTGCCAGCAGCCAAGTGAGGGACCCACATCCCTACGAGCAGTACTTC. Translating gives CASSQVRDPHPYEQYF.

The chain employs TRBV19 and TRBJ2-1; the match to TRBD2 covers 8 bases. The V and J ends lost 3 bases and 2 bases, in that order; junction bases with no gene match: 6. Germline assignment: CDR1 LNHDA and CDR2 SQIVND (reference sequence). This CDR3 is 16 amino acids long. As DNA, the CDR3 is TGTGCCAGTAGTATTTCGGCGGGAGGCGCCTACAATGAGCAGTTCTTC. Translating gives CASSISAGGAYNEQFF.

This sequence joins TRBV9 and TRBJ2-1, with 7 bases lining up with TRBD2. CDR1 and CDR2 from the germline V gene are SGDLS and YYNGEE. The CDR3 length is 16 residues. Germline trimming cut 3 bases from V and 0 bases from J; bases unmatched to any gene: 6. CDR3 in amino acids: CASSEAGTTSYNEQFF. The DNA for the CDR3 is TGTGCCAGCAGCGAGGCCGGGACTACCTCCTACAATGAGCAGTTCTTC. The variable domain in full, completed from reference TRBV9 and TRBJ2-1, reads DSGVTQTPKHLITATGQRVTLRCSPRSGDLSVYWYQQSLDQGLQFLIQYYNGEERAKGNILERFSAQQFPDLHSELNLSSLELGDSALYFCASSEAGTTSYNEQFFGPGTRLTVL.

The genes are TRBV12-2 and TRBJ2-3; the DNA was not compared with TRBD2, the D call given in the table. TRBV12-2 is tagged as a pseudogene. CDR3 length: 16 residues. DNA of the CDR3: TGTGCAAGTCGCTTTAGGCAGAAGGAGGTCCCAGATACGCAGTATTTT. It specifies CASRFRQKEVPDTQYF.

As DNA, the CDR3 is TGTGCCAGCAGCGTAGAGGGACTAGCTATGGAGACCCAGTACTTC. It specifies CASSVEGLAMETQYF. The chain is built from TRBV9 and TRBJ2-5, with 9 bases aligning to TRBD2. The ends lost 0 bases at V and 5 bases at J; junction bases unmatched: 5. Germline V gene lookup returns CDR1 SGDLS and CDR2 YYNGEE. The length of the CDR3 is 15 residues.

This chain uses TRBV6-6 with TRBJ2-7; 7 bases align to TRBD2. J was trimmed by 3 bases and V by 8 bases; bases with no gene match: 4. Germline loops: CDR1 MNHNY, CDR2 SVGAGI (reference sequence). There are 12 residues in the CDR3. The CDR3 DNA reads as TGTGCCAGCCGCGGGAGTGGCTACGAGCAGTACTTC. This gives the protein CASRGSGYEQYF.

This clone appeared a single time. The chain combines TRBV12-2 with TRBJ2-7; the table's D call, TRBD1, has no DNA check behind it. TRBV12-2 is marked as a pseudogene. There are 15 residues in the CDR3. CDR3 sequence: CASRLGDTISYEQYF. The CDR3 nucleotides read TGTGCAAGTCGCTTAGGGGACACTATCTCCTACGAGCAGTACTTC.

This clone has a single count. This chain joins TRBV9 and TRBJ2-3; 13 nucleotides line up with TRBD2. The CDR3 runs 16 residues. CDR1 is SGDLS and CDR2 is YYNGEE in the germline V gene. V shed 3 bases, J shed 2 bases, and the junction held 3 bases outside the gene matches. The CDR3 region is CASSEGLAGNTDTQYF. CDR3 in DNA: TGTGCCAGCAGCGAGGGACTAGCGGGAAACACAGATACGCAGTATTTT.

The V call is TRBV19, the J call TRBJ1-1; D might be TRBD1 (6 bases). CDR1 is LNHDA and CDR2 is SQIVND in the germline V gene (reference sequence). The CDR3 runs 15 residues. V dropped 5 bases and J dropped 0 bases, with 13 bases sitting between them. The chain's CDR3 is CASSLPGALNTEAFF. The CDR3 DNA reads as TGTGCCAGTAGTTTACCAGGGGCCCTGAACACTGAAGCTTTCTTT.

The chain uses TRBV7-9 and TRBJ2-5, with D possibly TRBD2 on 6 matching bases. Germline CDR1 SEHNR, CDR2 FQNEAQ (reference sequence). CDR3 size: 12 residues. V was clipped by 5 bases and J by 9 bases, with 13 bases between them. This CDR3 reads CASSTPGDSQYF. DNA of the CDR3: TGTGCCAGCAGCACGCCGGGAGATTCCCAGTACTTC.

Turning to this clone: This specimen includes other DNA sequences encoding the same CDR3. The rearrangement uses TRBV19 and TRBJ1-2; weak D call: TRBD1 (6 bases). The CDR3 spans 14 residues. Per germline, CDR1 LNHDA and CDR2 SQIVND (reference sequence). Trimming pared 6 bases from V and 4 bases from J, leaving 15 bases between. CDR3 sequence (DNA): TGTGCCAGTAGCAGCCTACAGGGAGTCTATGGCTACACCTTC. Amino acids: CASSSLQGVYGYTF.

V gene TRBV19 combines with J gene TRBJ1-1, with D hard to call. V gave up 6 bases and J gave up 0 bases, with 17 bases separating them. CDR1 LNHDA and CDR2 SQIVND come from the germline V gene (reference sequence). This CDR3 spans 16 amino acids. CDR3 nucleotides: TGTGCCAGTAGGGAGGGTGACACCTCCATGAACACTGAAGCTTTCTTT. Protein sequence: CASREGDTSMNTEAFF.

V usage is TRBV9 and J usage is TRBJ2-3; D gene uncertain. V was shortened by 2 bases and J by 0 bases, with 10 bases between the two germline ends. Germline-derived CDR1 and CDR2 are SGDLS and YYNGEE. The CDR3 is 15 amino acids. The DNA for the CDR3 is TGTGCCAGCAGCGTGCGACCGGGCAGCACAGATACGCAGTATTTT. It codes for CASSVRPGSTDTQYF. The complete variable domain, with remaining parts taken from reference TRBV9 and TRBJ2-3, reads DSGVTQTPKHLITATGQRVTLRCSPRSGDLSVYWYQQSLDQGLQFLIQYYNGEERAKGNILERFSAQQFPDLHSELNLSSLELGDSALYFCASSVRPGSTDTQYFGPGTRLTVL.